These 20 T cell receptor beta chains were all obtained from the same sample, sequenced in a study of T cell changes during pregnancy in multiple sclerosis (dated by TCRdb to between 2018 and 2021). The library came from the immunoSEQ multiplex PCR assay. TCRdb carries this immuneACCESS record with in-frame sequences only. Its versions omit some clonotypes, under half of them owing to an unresolved V gene in the studies checked, with the rest unexplained. Across this sample there are roughly 48,000 clones, with 88% seen only once. The ten largest clones represent over 0.95% of the sample. Material: CD4+ T cells from peripheral blood mononuclear cells, obtained in the second trimester of pregnancy. The receptors were sampled from a female donor with multiple sclerosis, enrolled in a pregnancy study.

The rearrangement links TRBV19 to TRBJ2-1; TRBD2 matches at 7 bases. V shed 4 bases, J shed 7 bases, and the junction held 19 bases outside the gene matches. CDR3 length: 18 amino acids. Germline lookup yields CDR1 LNHDA and CDR2 SQIVND (reference sequence). CDR3 nucleotides: TGTGCCAGTAGTACTAGGGGATCAGGCGGGAGTTGGGGTAATGAGCAGTTCTTC. Translation gives CASSTRGSGGSWGNEQFF.

The chain has TRBV11-2 and TRBJ2-7, with 7 bases matching TRBD2. The CDR3 contains 14 residues. CDR1 is SGHAT and CDR2 is FQNNGV in the germline V gene. V shed 2 bases and J 4 bases; nucleotides not matched to a gene: 5. CDR3: CASSLTVGRYEQYF. The CDR3 region has the DNA TGTGCCAGCAGCTTAACCGTCGGGAGGTACGAGCAGTACTTC.

This chain connects TRBV5-1 to TRBJ2-3; maybe TRBD1 (6 bases). The CDR3 is made up of 17 amino acids. V dropped 3 bases and J dropped 1 base, with 18 bases sitting between them. Germline CDR1 and CDR2: SGHRS and YFSETQ. The CDR3: CASSSEQGGKGTDTQYF. For the CDR3, the DNA is TGCGCCAGCAGCTCCGAACAGGGCGGAAAAGGCACAGATACGCAGTATTTT.

This clone appeared a few times. The chain employs TRBV6-1 and TRBJ1-1; 8 nucleotides align to TRBD1. Unmatched junction bases numbered 6, after V lost 4 bases and J lost 5 bases. This CDR3 spans 14 amino acids. Germline-derived CDR1 and CDR2 are MNHNS and SASEGT. CDR3 residues: CASSGGQVGTEAFF. CDR3 nucleotides: TGTGCCAGCAGTGGGGGACAGGTTGGGACTGAAGCTTTCTTT.

This clone appeared once. Relative to the germline gene, one junction end is altered; a read error may explain this. V usage is TRBV9 and J usage is TRBJ2-3; the match to TRBD2 covers 9 bases. This CDR3 spans 12 amino acids. The germline gives CDR1 SGDLS, CDR2 YYNGEE. CDR3 sequence: CASSGSVDTQYF. The DNA of the CDR3 is TGTGCCAGTAGCGGGAGTGTGGATACGCAGTATTTT.

The chain carries TRBV27 and TRBJ2-7; 8 bases match TRBD2. This CDR3 comprises 16 residues. Trimming cost V 5 bases and J 4 bases; bases outside gene matches: 13. Germline V lookup: CDR1 MNHEY, CDR2 SMNVEV (reference sequence). As DNA, the CDR3 is TGTGCCAGCAGTCGTAGCAAAGGGACTAGGGGTTACGAGCAGTACTTC. This gives the protein CASSRSKGTRGYEQYF.

The chain carries TRBV2 and TRBJ2-5; no definite D call. Germline values: CDR1 SNHLY, CDR2 FYNNEI. Trimming stripped 3 bases from V and 1 base from J, with 6 bases between. The CDR3 is 13 amino acids. DNA of the CDR3: TGTGCCAGCAGTGAGAACACCCAAGAGACCCAGTACTTC. It codes for CASSENTQETQYF.

The rearrangement uses TRBV4-3 and TRBJ2-3; 9 bases line up with TRBD2. Germline V lookup: CDR1 LGHNA, CDR2 YSLEER. J lost 4 bases, V lost 0 bases, and 5 bases had no gene match. The CDR3 spans 16 residues. The CDR3 coding sequence is TGCGCCAGCAGCCAAGACCCTAGCGGGAATCCAGATACGCAGTATTTT. Protein: CASSQDPSGNPDTQYF.

The V gene is TRBV10-3, the J gene TRBJ2-2; 7 bases line up with TRBD1. Germline lookup yields CDR1 ENHRY and CDR2 SYGVKD. V lost 4 bases, J lost 6 bases, and 5 bases stayed unmatched. This CDR3 region has 14 residues. The CDR3 nucleotides read TGTGCCATCAGTGGACAGGGAGAGGCCGGGGAGCTGTTTTTT. It codes for CAISGQGEAGELFF.

Only a few counts were recorded for this clone. The genes are TRBV2 and TRBJ2-7, with a weak D call TRBD1 (5 bases). Trimming left V 5 bases short and J 7 bases short, with 15 bases between. CDR3 size: 13 residues. The germline CDR1 and CDR2 sequences are SNHLY and FYNNEI. The DNA for the CDR3 is TGTGCCAGCAGTTGGGGCGCCGAAGGAGAGCAGTACTTC. As protein: CASSWGAEGEQYF.

The V and J genes are TRBV5-5 and TRBJ2-7, with 7 bases aligning to TRBD1. Germline assignment: CDR1 SGHKS and CDR2 YYEKEE (reference sequence). J was trimmed by 1 base and V by 2 bases; bases with no gene match: 3. The CDR3 runs to 14 residues. The CDR3 reads CASSFGTESYEQYF. The CDR3, as DNA: TGTGCCAGCAGCTTTGGGACAGAGTCCTACGAGCAGTACTTC. Full variable domain (remainder filled in from reference TRBV5-5 and TRBJ2-7): DAGVTQSPTHLIKTRGQQVTLRCSPISGHKSVSWYQQVLGQGPQFIFQYYEKEERGRGNFPDRFSARQFPNYSSELNVNALLLGDSALYLCASSFGTESYEQYFGPGTRLTVT.

V is TRBV5-4 and J is TRBJ2-7, with D unresolved. The CDR3 runs to 13 residues. Germline V gene data show CDR1 as SGHNT and CDR2 as YYREEE (reference sequence). Deletions cut 1 base from V and 7 bases from J, with 12 bases between. The CDR3 DNA reads as TGTGCCAGCAGCTTGTCACCTGGGCGAGAGCAGTACTTC. Its protein is CASSLSPGREQYF.

The J gene is TRBJ2-1, the V gene TRBV9; the match to TRBD2 covers 13 bases. Looked up from germline, CDR1 is SGDLS and CDR2 is YYNGEE. The CDR3 runs 15 residues. With V trimmed by 9 bases and J by 10 bases, 13 bases remained unmatched. DNA for the CDR3: TGTGCCATCCCCCCGGGACTAGCGGGGTGGCAGGAGCAGTTCTTC. Translating it yields CAIPPGLAGWQEQFF.

The chain recombines TRBV2 with TRBJ1-2; D is ambiguous. The V end was cut by 2 bases, the J end by 7 bases, with 11 bases between. Germline CDR1 reads SNHLY; CDR2 reads FYNNEI. The CDR3 runs 13 residues. The CDR3 reads CASSEILRAGYTF. CDR3 DNA sequence: TGTGCCAGCAGTGAAATCTTGCGGGCTGGCTACACCTTC.

This clone has more than one count but fewer than ten. The chain links TRBV30 to TRBJ2-7, with 7 positions matching TRBD2. The CDR3 contains 14 residues. The ends lost 0 bases at V and 3 bases at J; junction bases unmatched: 5. Per germline, CDR1 GTSNPN and CDR2 SVGIG (reference sequence). The CDR3 sequence: CAWSVSSGHYEQYF. The DNA of the CDR3 is TGTGCCTGGAGTGTTTCTAGCGGCCACTACGAGCAGTACTTC. Variable domain in full (rest from reference TRBV30 and TRBJ2-7): SQTIHQWPATLVQPVGSPLSLECTVEGTSNPNLYWYRQAAGRGLQLLFYSVGIGQISSEVPQNLSASRPQDRQFILSSKKLLLSDSGFYLCAWSVSSGHYEQYFGPGTRLTVT.

This clone was detected only once. J is TRBJ1-5 and V is TRBV5-6; 7 positions match TRBD1. V shed 1 base, J shed 2 bases, and the junction held 6 bases outside the gene matches. The CDR3 sequence is 16 residues long. The germline CDR1 and CDR2 sequences are SGHDT and YYEEEE. CDR3 DNA sequence: TGTGCCAGCAGCTTGACAGGGGACTTCGGCAATCAGCCCCAGCATTTT. Amino acids: CASSLTGDFGNQPQHF.

The rearrangement uses TRBV18 and TRBJ2-7, with a weak D call TRBD2 (5 bases). Germline-derived CDR1 and CDR2 are KGHSH and LQKENI. The CDR3 runs to 16 residues. With 3 bases removed from V and 4 bases from J, the gap between germline ends came to 19 bases. The CDR3 DNA is TGTGCCAGCTCACCTGACAATCGGAGGCCCGGGTACGAGCAGTACTTC. The encoded protein is CASSPDNRRPGYEQYF. Based on the CDR3 plus reference TRBV18 and TRBJ2-7, the full variable domain is NAGVMQNPRHLVRRRGQEARLRCSPMKGHSHVYWYRQLPEEGLKFMVYLQKENIIDESGMPKERFSAEFPKEGPSILRIQQVVRGDSAAYFCASSPDNRRPGYEQYFGPGTRLTVT.

This chain connects TRBV7-8 to TRBJ2-1; D remains ambiguous. Trimming stripped 5 bases from V and 0 bases from J, with 14 bases between. This CDR3 is built from 16 residues. From germline, CDR1 is SGHVS and CDR2 FQNEAQ. The CDR3 DNA reads TGTGCCAGCAGCGCACTCCGTCCTAGCTCCTACAATGAGCAGTTCTTC. Translated, it gives CASSALRPSSYNEQFF.

The chain combines TRBV7-9 with TRBJ2-1, with D possibly being TRBD1 (5 bases). This CDR3 comprises 13 residues. Trimming left V 4 bases short and J 8 bases short, with 12 bases between. CDR1 is SEHNR, CDR2 FQNEAQ, per germline (reference sequence). DNA for the CDR3: TGTGCCAGCAGCTCCCCTTGGGGCGATGAGCAGTTCTTC. Translation: CASSSPWGDEQFF.

This clone came up once. The chain uses TRBV6-5 and TRBJ2-7, with a weak D call TRBD2 (6 bases). The germline V and J ends were trimmed by 6 bases and 2 bases, with 17 bases remaining between them. CDR3 length: 15 amino acids. In germline, CDR1 is MNHEY, CDR2 SVGAGI. The CDR3 DNA is TGTGCCAGCAGGGCGGGAACTTTACGACCCTACGAGCAGTACTTC. Amino acids: CASRAGTLRPYEQYF.